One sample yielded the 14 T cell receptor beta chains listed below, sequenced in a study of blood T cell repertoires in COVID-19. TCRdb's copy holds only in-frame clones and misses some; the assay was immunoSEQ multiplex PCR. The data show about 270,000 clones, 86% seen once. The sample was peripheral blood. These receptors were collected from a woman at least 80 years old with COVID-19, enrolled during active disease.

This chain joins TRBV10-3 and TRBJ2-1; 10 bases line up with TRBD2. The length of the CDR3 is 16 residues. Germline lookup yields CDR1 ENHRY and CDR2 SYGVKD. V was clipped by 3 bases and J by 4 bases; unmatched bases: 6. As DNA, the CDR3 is TGTGCCATCAGTGAATTTATAGCGGGGGGTTACAATGAGCAGTTCTTC. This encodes CAISEFIAGGYNEQFF.

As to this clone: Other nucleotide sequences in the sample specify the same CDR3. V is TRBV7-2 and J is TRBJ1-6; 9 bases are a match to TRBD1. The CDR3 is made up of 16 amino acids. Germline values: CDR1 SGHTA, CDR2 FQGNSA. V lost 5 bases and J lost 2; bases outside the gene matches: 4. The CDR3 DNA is TGTGCCAGCAGCCAGACAGGGGGGACCTATAATTCACCCCTCCACTTT. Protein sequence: CASSQTGGTYNSPLHF.

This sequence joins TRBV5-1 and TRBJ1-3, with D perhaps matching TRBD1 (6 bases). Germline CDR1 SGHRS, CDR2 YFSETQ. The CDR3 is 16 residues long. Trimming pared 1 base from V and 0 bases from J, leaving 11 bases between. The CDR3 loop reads CASSLQTGTSGNTIYF. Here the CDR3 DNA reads TGCGCCAGCAGCTTGCAGACAGGAACCTCTGGAAACACCATATATTTT.

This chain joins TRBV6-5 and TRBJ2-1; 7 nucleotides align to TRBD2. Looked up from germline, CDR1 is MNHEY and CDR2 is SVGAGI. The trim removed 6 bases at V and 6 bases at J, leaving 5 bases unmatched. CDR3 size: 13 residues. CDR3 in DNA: TGTGCCAGCAGGGGGGAGGGAGGCAATGAGCAGTTCTTC. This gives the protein CASRGEGGNEQFF.

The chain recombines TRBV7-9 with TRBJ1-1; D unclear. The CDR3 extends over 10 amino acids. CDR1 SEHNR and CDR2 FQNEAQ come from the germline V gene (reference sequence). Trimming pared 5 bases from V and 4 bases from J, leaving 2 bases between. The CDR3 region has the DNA TGTGCCAGCAGCCGCACTGAAGCTTTCTTT. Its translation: CASSRTEAFF.

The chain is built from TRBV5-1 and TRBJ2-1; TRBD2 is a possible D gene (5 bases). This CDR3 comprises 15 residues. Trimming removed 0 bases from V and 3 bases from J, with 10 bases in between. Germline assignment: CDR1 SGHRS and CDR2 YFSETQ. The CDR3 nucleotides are TGCGCCAGCAGCTTGGAAGGTAGCGACTACAATGAGCAGTTCTTC. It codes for CASSLEGSDYNEQFF.

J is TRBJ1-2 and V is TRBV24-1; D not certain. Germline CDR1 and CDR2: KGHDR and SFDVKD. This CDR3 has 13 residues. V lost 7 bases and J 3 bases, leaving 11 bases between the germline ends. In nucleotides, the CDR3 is TGTGCCACCAGCGAACGACAATACTATGGCTACACCTTC. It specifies CATSERQYYGYTF.

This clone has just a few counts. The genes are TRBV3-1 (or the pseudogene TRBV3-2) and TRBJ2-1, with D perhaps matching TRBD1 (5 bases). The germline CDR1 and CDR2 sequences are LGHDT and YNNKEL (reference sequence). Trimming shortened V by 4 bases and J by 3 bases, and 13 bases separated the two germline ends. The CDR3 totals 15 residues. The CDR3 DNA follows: TGTGCCAGCAGCCTAACACCTCAGGGCTACAATGAGCAGTTCTTC. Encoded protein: CASSLTPQGYNEQFF.

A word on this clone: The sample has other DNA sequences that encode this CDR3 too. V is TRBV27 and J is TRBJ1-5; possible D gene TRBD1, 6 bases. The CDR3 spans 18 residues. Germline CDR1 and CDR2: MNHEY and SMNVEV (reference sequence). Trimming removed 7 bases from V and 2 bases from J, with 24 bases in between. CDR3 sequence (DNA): TGTGCCAGCACCCCTCCCGGGACACCCTCGATTGGCAATCAGCCCCAGCATTTT. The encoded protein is CASTPPGTPSIGNQPQHF.

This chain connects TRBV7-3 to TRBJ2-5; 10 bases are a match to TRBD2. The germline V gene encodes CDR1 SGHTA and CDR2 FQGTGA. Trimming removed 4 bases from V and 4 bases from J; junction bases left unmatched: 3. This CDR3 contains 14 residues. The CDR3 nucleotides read TGTGCCAGCAGCTCAGCGGGGGGGCGAGAGACCCAGTACTTC. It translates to CASSSAGGRETQYF.

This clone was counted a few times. CDR3 sequence (DNA): TGTGCCAGCAGTGAAGAGCAGGGCTACTACGAGCAGTACTTC. Protein: CASSEEQGYYEQYF. V and J are TRBV2 and TRBJ2-7, with a possible D match to TRBD1 (5 bases). The CDR3 covers 14 residues. Germline-derived CDR1 and CDR2 are SNHLY and FYNNEI. V was pared by 1 base and J by 3 bases, with 10 bases between. Supplemented by reference TRBV2 and TRBJ2-7, the full variable domain reads EPEVTQTPSHQVTQMGQEVILRCVPISNHLYFYWYRQILGQKVEFLVSFYNNEISEKSEIFDDQFSVERPDGSNFTLKIRSTKLEDSAMYFCASSEEQGYYEQYFGPGTRLTVT.

CDR3 in amino acids: CASSLAQQGNGNTIYF. CDR3 nucleotide sequence: TGCGCCAGCAGCTTGGCCCAACAGGGCAATGGAAACACCATATATTTT. This rearrangement joins TRBV5-1 to TRBJ1-3, with D tentatively TRBD1 (6 bases). Germline CDR1 is SGHRS and CDR2 is YFSETQ. V was trimmed by 0 bases and J by 3 bases, leaving 13 bases between them. The CDR3 is 16 residues long.

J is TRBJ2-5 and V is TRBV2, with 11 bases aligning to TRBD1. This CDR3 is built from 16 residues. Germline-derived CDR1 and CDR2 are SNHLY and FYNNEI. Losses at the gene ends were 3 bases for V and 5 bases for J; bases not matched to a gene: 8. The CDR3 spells CASSERTGGGGETQYF. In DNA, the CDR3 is TGTGCCAGCAGTGAGAGGACAGGGGGCGGTGGGGAGACCCAGTACTTC.

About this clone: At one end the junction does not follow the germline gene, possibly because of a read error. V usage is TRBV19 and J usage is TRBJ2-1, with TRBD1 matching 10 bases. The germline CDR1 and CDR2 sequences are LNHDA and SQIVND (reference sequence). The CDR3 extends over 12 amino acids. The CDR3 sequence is CASSVDRGQAFF. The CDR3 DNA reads TGTGCCAGTAGTGTAGACAGGGGGCAGGCGTTCTTC.